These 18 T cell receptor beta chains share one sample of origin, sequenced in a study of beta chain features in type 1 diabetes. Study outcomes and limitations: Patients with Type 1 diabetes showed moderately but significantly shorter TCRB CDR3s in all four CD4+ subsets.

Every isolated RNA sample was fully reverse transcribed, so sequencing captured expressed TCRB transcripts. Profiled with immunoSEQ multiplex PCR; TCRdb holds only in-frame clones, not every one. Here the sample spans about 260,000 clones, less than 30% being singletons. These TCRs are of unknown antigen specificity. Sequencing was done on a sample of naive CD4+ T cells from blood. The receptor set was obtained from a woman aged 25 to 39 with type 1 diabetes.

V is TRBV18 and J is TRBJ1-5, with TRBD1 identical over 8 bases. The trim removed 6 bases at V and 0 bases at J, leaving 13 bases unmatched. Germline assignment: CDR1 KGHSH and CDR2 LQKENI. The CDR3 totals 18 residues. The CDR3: CASSSTQGAFVSNQPQHF. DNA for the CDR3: TGTGCCAGCTCCTCCACCCAGGGGGCGTTCGTTAGCAATCAGCCCCAGCATTTT. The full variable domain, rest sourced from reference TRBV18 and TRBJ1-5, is NAGVMQNPRHLVRRRGQEARLRCSPMKGHSHVYWYRQLPEEGLKFMVYLQKENIIDESGMPKERFSAEFPKEGPSILRIQQVVRGDSAAYFCASSSTQGAFVSNQPQHFGDGTRLSIL.

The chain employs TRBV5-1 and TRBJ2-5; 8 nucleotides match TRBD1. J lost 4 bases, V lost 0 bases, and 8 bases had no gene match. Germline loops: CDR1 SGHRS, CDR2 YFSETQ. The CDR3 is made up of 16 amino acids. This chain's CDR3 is CASSLEATDRVETQYF. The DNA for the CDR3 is TGCGCCAGCAGCTTGGAGGCCACGGACAGGGTAGAGACCCAGTACTTC.

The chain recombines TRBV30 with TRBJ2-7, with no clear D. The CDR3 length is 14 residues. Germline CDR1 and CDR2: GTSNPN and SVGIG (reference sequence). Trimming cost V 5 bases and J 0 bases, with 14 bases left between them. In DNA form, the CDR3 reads TGTGCCTGGGACCGTCTGGCTAGCTCCTACGAGCAGTACTTC. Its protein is CAWDRLASSYEQYF.

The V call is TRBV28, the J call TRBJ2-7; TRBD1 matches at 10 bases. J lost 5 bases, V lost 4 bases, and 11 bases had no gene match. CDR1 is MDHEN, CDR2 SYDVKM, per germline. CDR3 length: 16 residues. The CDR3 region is CASSSHPGQGSNEQYF. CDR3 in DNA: TGTGCCAGCAGTTCCCACCCGGGACAGGGGAGCAACGAGCAGTACTTC.

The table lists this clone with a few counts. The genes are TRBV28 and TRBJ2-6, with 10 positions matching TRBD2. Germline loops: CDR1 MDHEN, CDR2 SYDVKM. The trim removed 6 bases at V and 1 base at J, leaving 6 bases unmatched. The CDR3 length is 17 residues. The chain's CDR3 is CASSKLAGLSGANVLTF. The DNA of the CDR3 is TGTGCCAGCAGCAAACTAGCGGGACTATCTGGGGCCAACGTCCTGACTTTC.

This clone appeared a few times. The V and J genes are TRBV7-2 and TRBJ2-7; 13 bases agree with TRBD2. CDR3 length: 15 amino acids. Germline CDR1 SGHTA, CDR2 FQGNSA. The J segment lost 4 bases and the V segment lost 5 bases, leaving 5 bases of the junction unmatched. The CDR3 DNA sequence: TGTGCCAGCAGCCCGGGACTAGCGGGACTATACGAGCAGTACTTC. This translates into CASSPGLAGLYEQYF.

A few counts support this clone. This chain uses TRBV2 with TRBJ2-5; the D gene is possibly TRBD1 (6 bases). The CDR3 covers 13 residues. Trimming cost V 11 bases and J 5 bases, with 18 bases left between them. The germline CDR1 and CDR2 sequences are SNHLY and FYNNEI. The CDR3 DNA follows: TGTGCCGGGAACAGGGAGAAGGGGGAGACCCAGTACTTC. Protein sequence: CAGNREKGETQYF. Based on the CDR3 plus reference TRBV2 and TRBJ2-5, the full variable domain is EPEVTQTPSHQVTQMGQEVILRCVPISNHLYFYWYRQILGQKVEFLVSFYNNEISEKSEIFDDQFSVERPDGSNFTLKIRSTKLEDSAMYFCAGNREKGETQYFGPGTRLLVL.

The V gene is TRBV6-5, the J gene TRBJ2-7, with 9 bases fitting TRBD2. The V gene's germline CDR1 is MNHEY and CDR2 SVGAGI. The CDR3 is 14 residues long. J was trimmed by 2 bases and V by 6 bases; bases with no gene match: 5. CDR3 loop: CASRPGLAPYEQYF. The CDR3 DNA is TGTGCCAGCAGACCGGGACTAGCTCCCTACGAGCAGTACTTC.

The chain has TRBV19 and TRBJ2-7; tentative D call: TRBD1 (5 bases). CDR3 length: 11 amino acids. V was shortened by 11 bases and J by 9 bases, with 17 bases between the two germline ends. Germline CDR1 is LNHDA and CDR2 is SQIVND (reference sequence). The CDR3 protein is CAVGPIQGQYF. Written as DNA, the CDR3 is TGTGCCGTCGGCCCTATTCAGGGGCAGTACTTC.

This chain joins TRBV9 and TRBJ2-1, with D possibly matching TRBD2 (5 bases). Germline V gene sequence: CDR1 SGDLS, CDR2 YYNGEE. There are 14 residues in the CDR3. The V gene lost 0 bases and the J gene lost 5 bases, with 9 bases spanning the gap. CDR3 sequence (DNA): TGTGCCAGCAGCGTAGGGTGGACTGACAATGAGCAGTTCTTC. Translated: CASSVGWTDNEQFF.

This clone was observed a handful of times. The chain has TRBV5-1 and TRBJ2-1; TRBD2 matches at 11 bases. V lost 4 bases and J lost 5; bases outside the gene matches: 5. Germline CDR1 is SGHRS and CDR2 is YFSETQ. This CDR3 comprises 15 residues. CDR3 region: CASSGGLAVHNEQFF. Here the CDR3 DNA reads TGCGCCAGCAGCGGGGGACTAGCGGTCCACAATGAGCAGTTCTTC.

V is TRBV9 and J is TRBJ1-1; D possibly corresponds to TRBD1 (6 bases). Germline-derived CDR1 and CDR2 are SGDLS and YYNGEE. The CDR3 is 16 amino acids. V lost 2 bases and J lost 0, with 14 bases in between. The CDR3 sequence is CASSVAGTPMNTEAFF. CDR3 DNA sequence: TGTGCCAGCAGCGTTGCCGGGACACCTATGAACACTGAAGCTTTCTTT.

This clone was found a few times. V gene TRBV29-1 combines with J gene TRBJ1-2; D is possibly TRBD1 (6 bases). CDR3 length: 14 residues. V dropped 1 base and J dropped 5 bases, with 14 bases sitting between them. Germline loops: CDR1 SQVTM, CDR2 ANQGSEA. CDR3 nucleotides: TGCAGCGTTGAAGTGGCCAGGGGTGGGTATGGCTACACCTTC. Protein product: CSVEVARGGYGYTF. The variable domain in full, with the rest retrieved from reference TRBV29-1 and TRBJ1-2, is SAVISQKPSRDICQRGTSLTIQCQVDSQVTMMFWYRQQPGQSLTLIATANQGSEATYESGFVIDKFPISRPNLTFSTLTVSNMSPEDSSIYLCSVEVARGGYGYTFGSGTRLTVV.

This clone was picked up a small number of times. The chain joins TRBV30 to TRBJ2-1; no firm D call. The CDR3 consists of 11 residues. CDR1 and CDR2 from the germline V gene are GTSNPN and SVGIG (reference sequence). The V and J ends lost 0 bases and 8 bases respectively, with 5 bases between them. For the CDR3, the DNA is TGTGCCTGGAGTGTAGGAGATGAGCAGTTCTTC. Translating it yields CAWSVGDEQFF. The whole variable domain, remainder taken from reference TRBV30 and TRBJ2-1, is SQTIHQWPATLVQPVGSPLSLECTVEGTSNPNLYWYRQAAGRGLQLLFYSVGIGQISSEVPQNLSASRPQDRQFILSSKKLLLSDSGFYLCAWSVGDEQFFGPGTRLTVL.

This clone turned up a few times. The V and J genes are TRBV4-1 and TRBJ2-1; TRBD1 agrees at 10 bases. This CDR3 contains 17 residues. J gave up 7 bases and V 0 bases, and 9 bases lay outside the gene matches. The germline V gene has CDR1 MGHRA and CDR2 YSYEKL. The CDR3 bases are TGCGCCAGCAGCCAAGATGGTTATGACAGGGGGCTGAATGAGCAGTTCTTC. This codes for CASSQDGYDRGLNEQFF.

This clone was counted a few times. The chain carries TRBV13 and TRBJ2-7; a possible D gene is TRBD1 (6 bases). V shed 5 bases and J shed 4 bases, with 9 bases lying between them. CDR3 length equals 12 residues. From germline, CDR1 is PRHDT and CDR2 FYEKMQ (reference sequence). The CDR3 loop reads CASSPDRYEQYF. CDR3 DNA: TGTGCCAGCAGCCCTGACAGGTACGAGCAGTACTTC.

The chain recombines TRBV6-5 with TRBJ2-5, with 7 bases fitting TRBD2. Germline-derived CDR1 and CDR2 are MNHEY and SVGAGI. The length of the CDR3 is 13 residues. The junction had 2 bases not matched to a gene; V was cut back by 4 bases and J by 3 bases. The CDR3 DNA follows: TGTGCCAGCAGTTCTAGCGGAAAAGAGACCCAGTACTTC. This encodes CASSSSGKETQYF.

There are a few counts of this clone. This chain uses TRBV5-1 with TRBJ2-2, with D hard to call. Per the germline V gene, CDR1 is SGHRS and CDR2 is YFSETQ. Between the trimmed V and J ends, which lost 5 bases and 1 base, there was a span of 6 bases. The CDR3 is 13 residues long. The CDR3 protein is CASRPGNTGELFF. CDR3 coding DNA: TGCGCCAGCAGACCAGGGAACACCGGGGAGCTGTTTTTT.